The 23 T cell receptor beta chains presented below share a single source sample, sequenced in a study of cytomegalovirus exposure and HLA in healthy donors. Both 60 Vbeta primers and 13 Jbeta primers went into the PCR. The repertoire was sequenced with immunoSEQ multiplex PCR; TCRdb's copy has only in-frame clones and lacks some. Among around 120,000 clones listed, 8% to 10% were seen once. The source material was PBMCs. These receptors all come from a man aged 30-40 years in good health and CMV-seronegative.

This clone has only a few counts. This rearrangement joins TRBV7-2 to TRBJ1-3; D unresolved. This CDR3 region has 17 residues. In germline, CDR1 is SGHTA, CDR2 FQGNSA. The V end was cut by 1 base, the J end by 0 bases, with 13 bases between. The CDR3 reads CASSLDGLRYSGNTIYF. The DNA of the CDR3 is TGTGCCAGCAGCTTAGATGGCCTTCGTTACTCTGGAAACACCATATATTTT.

This rearrangement joins TRBV10-3 to TRBJ2-3; 14 bases fit TRBD2. V was pared by 2 bases and J by 4 bases, with 5 bases of the junction left unmatched. The germline CDR1 and CDR2 sequences are ENHRY and SYGVKD. The CDR3 sequence is 17 residues long. The CDR3 loop is CAISERTSGGIADTQYF. The CDR3 DNA is TGTGCCATCAGTGAGAGGACTAGCGGGGGGATTGCAGATACGCAGTATTTT.

This sequence joins TRBV7-2 and TRBJ1-2; 9 bases line up with TRBD1. In germline, CDR1 is SGHTA, CDR2 FQGNSA. The length of the CDR3 is 17 residues. J lost 6 bases, V lost 1 base, and 12 bases had no gene match. CDR3 DNA sequence: TGTGCCAGCAGCTTAGTCCCTCCGGGACAGGGTCGGAATGGCTACACCTTC. Residues: CASSLVPPGQGRNGYTF.

The chain carries TRBV5-1 and TRBJ2-1; 8 bases line up with TRBD2. V shed 4 bases, J shed 6 bases, and the junction held 3 bases outside the gene matches. CDR1 is SGHRS and CDR2 is YFSETQ in the germline V gene. The CDR3 is 13 amino acids. The CDR3: CASSIGLANEQFF. The CDR3 nucleotides are TGCGCCAGCAGCATCGGACTAGCCAATGAGCAGTTCTTC.

The J gene is TRBJ2-7, the V gene TRBV9; TRBD2 matches at 11 bases. This CDR3 comprises 18 residues. V was clipped by 3 bases and J by 2 bases; unmatched bases: 13. Germline CDR1 is SGDLS and CDR2 is YYNGEE. The CDR3 DNA reads as TGTGCCAGCAGCGCAGGACTGGGTAGCGGGAGGGTTCCCTACGAGCAGTACTTC. It yields the protein CASSAGLGSGRVPYEQYF.

In this sample, this clone turned up a few times. The genes are TRBV7-3 and TRBJ2-5; 9 nucleotides match TRBD2. The V gene's germline CDR1 is SGHTA and CDR2 FQGTGA. The CDR3 runs 15 residues. V lost 2 bases and J lost 4; bases outside the gene matches: 5. As DNA, the CDR3 is TGTGCCAGCAGCTTAGCGGGAGGGCCAGGAGAGACCCAGTACTTC. The encoded protein is CASSLAGGPGETQYF.

A few counts support this clone. This chain joins TRBV7-9 and TRBJ2-1; D is ambiguous. Germline V gives CDR1 SEHNR, CDR2 FQNEAQ (reference sequence). The CDR3 loop spans 12 amino acids. The V gene lost 5 bases and the J gene lost 5 bases, with 7 bases spanning the gap. The DNA for the CDR3 is TGTGCCAGCAGCGGCCGGGACAATGAGCAGTTCTTC. Residues: CASSGRDNEQFF. Using reference TRBV7-9 and TRBJ2-1 for the parts outside the CDR3, the full variable domain is DTGVSQNPRHKITKRGQNVTFRCDPISEHNRLYWYRQTLGQGPEFLTYFQNEAQLEKSRLLSDRFSAERPKGSFSTLEIQRTEQGDSAMYLCASSGRDNEQFFGPGTRLTVL.

This clone was seen a handful of times. This chain links TRBV4-3 with TRBJ2-5; 9 bases line up with TRBD1. Per germline, CDR1 LGHNA and CDR2 YSLEER. The CDR3 is made up of 17 amino acids. The junction had 6 bases not matched to a gene; V was cut back by 0 bases and J by 1 base. The CDR3 DNA follows: TGCGCCAGCAGCCAAGAACGAAAGACAGGGGGCCAAGAGACCCAGTACTTC. Translating it yields CASSQERKTGGQETQYF.

This clone was detected only a few times. The chain uses TRBV10-2 and TRBJ2-3; D gene unclear. The CDR3 has 13 amino acids. The V end lost 4 bases, the J end lost 2 bases, and 7 bases lay between the germline ends. Germline V gives CDR1 WSHSY, CDR2 SAAADI. CDR3 bases: TGCGCCAGCAGTGGGAGTCTCACAGATACGCAGTATTTT. It yields the protein CASSGSLTDTQYF.

V and J are TRBV7-8 and TRBJ2-3; 8 bases are a match to TRBD2. The CDR3 totals 13 residues. From germline, CDR1 is SGHVS and CDR2 FQNEAQ. V was pared by 10 bases and J by 3 bases, with 6 bases of the junction left unmatched. CDR3 loop: CAIRGGGTDTQYF. Written as DNA, the CDR3 is TGTGCCATCCGGGGGGGAGGGACAGATACGCAGTATTTT.

This clone was seen a handful of times. This rearrangement joins TRBV15 to TRBJ2-7, with TRBD2 matching 8 bases. The CDR3 is made up of 14 amino acids. Germline V gene lookup returns CDR1 LNHNV and CDR2 YYDKDF (reference sequence). V lost 0 bases, J lost 7 bases, and 5 bases stayed unmatched. This CDR3 reads CATSRERGAGEQYF. The CDR3 DNA is TGTGCCACCAGCAGAGAGCGGGGGGCGGGGGAGCAGTACTTC.

This clone occurred a few times. A read error is likely, as this CDR3 ends without the conserved phenylalanine or tryptophan. The chain combines TRBV29-1 with TRBJ1-1, with 7 positions matching TRBD1. The V and J ends lost 7 bases and 5 bases, in that order; junction bases with no gene match: 10. The CDR3 spans 13 residues. Per the germline V gene, CDR1 is SQVTM and CDR2 is ANQGSEA. The CDR3 reads CSGTDRVGTEAFL. The DNA for the CDR3 is TGCAGCGGCACCGACAGGGTCGGAACTGAAGCTTTCTTG.

This clone has only a few counts. The gene calls are TRBV7-8 and TRBJ2-7; no clear D. From germline, CDR1 is SGHVS and CDR2 FQNEAQ. The length of the CDR3 is 16 residues. Trimming pared 0 bases from V and 0 bases from J, leaving 12 bases between. CDR3 in amino acids: CASSLARNYPSYEQYF. CDR3 in DNA: TGTGCCAGCAGCTTAGCTAGAAACTACCCCTCCTACGAGCAGTACTTC.

This clone occurred a few times. This chain connects TRBV5-6 to TRBJ2-3, with 10 bases lining up with TRBD1. The CDR3 is made up of 16 amino acids. Germline CDR1 is SGHDT and CDR2 is YYEEEE. V shed 5 bases and J 3 bases; nucleotides not matched to a gene: 9. CDR3 DNA: TGTGCCAGCAGTTCCCGGACAGGGGGAAGGACAGATACGCAGTATTTT. Amino acids: CASSSRTGGRTDTQYF. Based on the CDR3 plus reference TRBV5-6 and TRBJ2-3, the full variable domain is DAGVTQSPTHLIKTRGQQVTLRCSPKSGHDTVSWYQQALGQGPQFIFQYYEEEERQRGNFPDRFSGHQFPNYSSELNVNALLLGDSALYLCASSSRTGGRTDTQYFGPGTRLTVL.

This clone was detected a few times. This chain connects TRBV5-6 to TRBJ2-4; tentative D call: TRBD2 (6 bases). The CDR3 spans 14 residues. The ends were cut back, 4 bases at V and 2 bases at J, with 10 bases in the middle. Germline-derived CDR1 and CDR2 are SGHDT and YYEEEE. The CDR3 is CASSPGVSKNIQYF. CDR3 nucleotides: TGTGCCAGCAGCCCGGGGGTATCCAAAAACATTCAGTACTTC.

This clone has more than one count but fewer than ten. The chain is built from TRBV6-1 and TRBJ1-1, with D maybe TRBD1 (6 bases). V was trimmed by 6 bases and J by 4 bases, leaving 12 bases between them. The CDR3 length is 13 residues. Germline-derived CDR1 and CDR2 are MNHNS and SASEGT. The CDR3 region is CASRRGTTTEAFF. CDR3 in DNA: TGTGCCAGCAGAAGGGGGACGACCACTGAAGCTTTCTTT.

This clone has a handful of counts. This chain links TRBV11-2 with TRBJ2-3; 9 nucleotides align to TRBD1. V lost 6 bases to trimming and J lost 5 bases; unmatched junction nucleotides: 6. The germline gives CDR1 SGHAT, CDR2 FQNNGV. There are 14 residues in the CDR3. In nucleotides, the CDR3 is TGTGCCAGCAGGTCCGGGACAGGGTTAGATACGCAGTATTTT. It is translated as CASRSGTGLDTQYF.

CDR3 nucleotide sequence: TGTGCCAGCAGTTTAGCGGAGACCTACGAGCAGTACTTC. It is translated as CASSLAETYEQYF. The rearrangement uses TRBV27 and TRBJ2-7; D is ambiguous. The germline CDR1 and CDR2 sequences are MNHEY and SMNVEV (reference sequence). Trimming left V 2 bases short and J 2 bases short, with 7 bases between. The CDR3 extends over 13 amino acids.

In its sample, this clone was seen a few times. The chain carries TRBV2 and TRBJ2-7; 13 bases map to TRBD2. The germline V gene has CDR1 SNHLY and CDR2 FYNNEI. The CDR3 consists of 17 residues. V shed 5 bases and J 7 bases; nucleotides not matched to a gene: 14. The CDR3 reads CASSKTWTSGGLGEQYF. The CDR3 DNA follows: TGTGCCAGCAGTAAGACCTGGACTAGCGGGGGCCTGGGTGAGCAGTACTTC.

The V gene is TRBV15, the J gene TRBJ2-5, with TRBD1 matching over 8 bases. Looked up from germline, CDR1 is LNHNV and CDR2 is YYDKDF (reference sequence). V shed 0 bases and J 11 bases; nucleotides not matched to a gene: 8. This CDR3 region has 14 residues. CDR3 sequence reads: CATSRDGQGKEQYF. CDR3 DNA sequence: TGTGCCACCAGCAGAGACGGACAGGGAAAGGAGCAGTACTTC.

The chain has TRBV7-9 and TRBJ1-5; no definite D call. Looked up from germline, CDR1 is SEHNR and CDR2 is FQNEAQ (reference sequence). The CDR3 runs to 13 residues. V gave up 5 bases and J gave up 6 bases, with 11 bases separating them. CDR3 region: CASSLDGVQPQHF. CDR3 sequence (DNA): TGTGCCAGCAGCCTCGACGGAGTTCAGCCCCAGCATTTT.

This clone was observed a few times. The chain links TRBV5-4 to TRBJ1-2, with 9 bases lining up with TRBD1. Germline V lookup: CDR1 SGHNT, CDR2 YYREEE (reference sequence). This CDR3 spans 17 amino acids. The trim removed 3 bases at V and 1 base at J, leaving 10 bases unmatched. The chain's CDR3 is CASSSGTGRVLNYGYTF. The CDR3 DNA reads as TGTGCCAGCAGCTCCGGGACAGGGAGGGTACTTAACTATGGCTACACCTTC.

This chain links TRBV5-1 with TRBJ2-3; possibly TRBD1 for D (5 bases). The CDR3 is 18 residues long. V dropped 0 bases and J dropped 0 bases, with 17 bases sitting between them. Germline CDR1 is SGHRS and CDR2 is YFSETQ. The CDR3 sequence: CASSLALRGNSSTDTQYF. CDR3 in DNA: TGCGCCAGCAGCTTGGCGTTAAGGGGAAACTCGAGCACAGATACGCAGTATTTT.